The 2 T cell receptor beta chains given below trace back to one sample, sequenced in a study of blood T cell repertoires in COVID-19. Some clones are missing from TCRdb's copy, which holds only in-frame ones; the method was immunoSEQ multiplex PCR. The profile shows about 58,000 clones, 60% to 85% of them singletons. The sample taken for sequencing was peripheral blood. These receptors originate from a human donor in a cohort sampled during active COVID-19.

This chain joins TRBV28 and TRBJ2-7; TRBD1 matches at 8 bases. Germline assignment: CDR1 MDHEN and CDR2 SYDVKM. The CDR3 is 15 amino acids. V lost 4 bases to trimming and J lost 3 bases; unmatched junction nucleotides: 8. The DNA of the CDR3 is TGTGCCAGCAGTTCCTCGGACAGGGTGGGCTACGAGCAGTACTTC. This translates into CASSSSDRVGYEQYF. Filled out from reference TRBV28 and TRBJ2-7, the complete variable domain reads DVKVTQSSRYLVKRTGEKVFLECVQDMDHENMFWYRQDPGLGLRLIYFSYDVKMKEKGDIPEGYSVSREKKERFSLILESASTNQTSMYLCASSSSDRVGYEQYFGPGTRLTVT.

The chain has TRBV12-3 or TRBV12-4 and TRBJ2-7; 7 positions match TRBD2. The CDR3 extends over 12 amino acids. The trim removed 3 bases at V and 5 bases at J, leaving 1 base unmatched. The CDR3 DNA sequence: TGTGCCAGCAGTTTTGGGGGGGACGAGCAGTACTTC. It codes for CASSFGGDEQYF.